A single sample is the source of the 32 T cell receptor beta chains below, sequenced in a study of T cells in women clearing cervical HPV infection. Using immunoSEQ multiplex PCR, the repertoire was profiled, and TCRdb retains in-frame clones only, with some absent. In total, the table holds tens of thousands of clones. Sequenced material: blood buffy coat. These receptors were taken from a woman aged 18-70 years with a cervical HPV16 infection that either progressed to CIN3+ or cleared (not recorded which).

As for this clone: The CDR3 goes on 3 residues after the read ends, and that part is filled in from the germline J gene. V usage is TRBV11-2 and J usage is TRBJ2-3, with D tentatively TRBD1 (6 bases). Per germline, CDR1 SGHAT and CDR2 FQNNGV. CDR3 size: 14 residues. The CDR3 protein is CASSLNRVSETQYF. CDR3 DNA (partial): TGTGCCAGCAGCTTAAACAGGGTGTCGGAGACG.

Turning to this clone: The read stops 3 residues short of the end of the CDR3; the missing end is completed from the germline J gene. The V call is TRBV19, the J call TRBJ2-1; TRBD2 matches 7 bases. Germline V gives CDR1 LNHDA, CDR2 SQIVND (reference sequence). CDR3 length equals 14 residues. V lost 5 bases, J lost 6 bases, and 7 bases stayed unmatched. The part of the CDR3 DNA that was read is TGTGCCAGTAGTGAAGCGGGGTTATCCAATGAG. This translates into CASSEAGLSNE. The whole CDR3 is CASSEAGLSNEQFF.

Details on this clone: The read finishes 3 residues shy of the CDR3 end, and the germline J gene is used to complete it. V is TRBV5-1 and J is TRBJ1-2; no reliable D call. V lost 0 bases and J lost 2, with 5 bases in between. The CDR3 loop spans 13 amino acids. The germline CDR1 and CDR2 sequences are SGHRS and YFSETQ. This CDR3 reads CASSLAQNYGYTF. The DNA read from the CDR3 is TGCGCCAGCAGCTTGGCGCAGAACTATGGC. The full variable domain, rest sourced from reference TRBV5-1 and TRBJ1-2, is KAGVTQTPRYLIKTRGQQVTLSCSPISGHRSVSWYQQTPGQGLQFLFEYFSETQRNKGNFPGRFSGRQFSNSRSEMNVSTLELGDSALYLCASSLAQNYGYTFGSGTRLTVV.

CDR3 residues: CASSSSDRMNTEAFF. CDR3 DNA, as far as it was read: TGTGCCAGTAGTTCGAGCGACAGGATGAACACTGAA. The chain has TRBV19 and TRBJ1-1, with a tentative D call TRBD1 (6 bases). From the germline J gene comes the end of the CDR3, since the read stops 3 residues before it. There are 15 residues in the CDR3. V was shortened by 5 bases and J by 0 bases, with 13 bases between the two germline ends. Germline assignment: CDR1 LNHDA and CDR2 SQIVND (reference sequence).

To note about this clone: The DNA ends 3 residues before the CDR3 does, and the rest of the CDR3 is filled in from the germline J gene. The chain has TRBV19 and TRBJ2-3; a possible D gene is TRBD2 (6 bases). The V and J ends lost 3 bases and 4 bases respectively, with 17 bases between them. CDR1 LNHDA and CDR2 SQIVND come from the germline V gene (reference sequence). The CDR3 totals 16 residues. The CDR3 sequence: CASSITGTSAPDTQYF. CDR3 DNA, as far as it was read: TGTGCCAGTAGTATTACCGGGACTTCCGCCCCAGATACG. The variable domain in full, completed from reference TRBV19 and TRBJ2-3, reads DGGITQSPKYLFRKEGQNVTLSCEQNLNHDAMYWYRQDPGQGLRLIYYSQIVNDFQKGDIAEGYSVSREKKESFPLTVTSAQKNPTAFYLCASSITGTSAPDTQYFGPGTRLTVL.

This chain's CDR3 is CASSFSRGRINEQFF. The covered CDR3 bases are TGTGCCAGCAGCTTTAGTCGCGGGCGGATAAATGAG. The rearrangement joins TRBV7-9 to TRBJ2-1, with D tentatively TRBD2 (5 bases). The CDR3 is cut off 3 residues early in the read; its end comes from the germline J gene. V dropped 3 bases and J dropped 7 bases, with 16 bases sitting between them. CDR3 length: 15 amino acids. CDR1 and CDR2 (germline): SEHNR, FQNEAQ (reference sequence). The entire variable domain, with the rest obtained from reference TRBV7-9 and TRBJ2-1, is as follows: DTGVSQNPRHKITKRGQNVTFRCDPISEHNRLYWYRQTLGQGPEFLTYFQNEAQLEKSRLLSDRFSAERPKGSFSTLEIQRTEQGDSAMYLCASSFSRGRINEQFFGPGTRLTVL.

Comment on this clone: From the germline J gene comes the end of the CDR3, since the read stops 3 residues before it. V is TRBV6-1 and J is TRBJ1-2, with D possibly being TRBD1 (5 bases). Germline V lookup: CDR1 MNHNS, CDR2 SASEGT. This CDR3 contains 14 residues. The CDR3 protein is CASSESHEGDTYTF. The DNA read from the CDR3 is TGTGCCAGCAGTGAATCTCACGAAGGGGATACC.

Worth noting for this clone: The read is 3 residues too short to cover the CDR3 end, so that end is filled in from the germline J gene. The sample contains more than one DNA sequence encoding this CDR3. This chain uses TRBV2 with TRBJ1-4, with 9 positions matching TRBD1. In germline, CDR1 is SNHLY, CDR2 FYNNEI. The CDR3 sequence is 15 residues long. The CDR3 bases that were read are TGTGCCAGCAGTGACCTCCAAACAGGGGGCGCGGAA. Protein: CASSDLQTGGAE. In full, the CDR3 is CASSDLQTGGAELFF. The entire variable domain, with the rest obtained from reference TRBV2 and TRBJ1-4, is as follows: EPEVTQTPSHQVTQMGQEVILRCVPISNHLYFYWYRQILGQKVEFLVSFYNNEISEKSEIFDDQFSVERPDGSNFTLKIRSTKLEDSAMYFCASSDLQTGGAELFFGSGTQLSVL.

Note on this clone: The sequence runs out 3 residues before the end of the CDR3; the remainder is reconstructed from the germline J gene. V is TRBV6-1 and J is TRBJ2-1; perhaps TRBD2 as D (6 bases). The V gene lost 2 bases and the J gene lost 7 bases, with 12 bases spanning the gap. This CDR3 spans 14 amino acids. Germline CDR1 and CDR2: MNHNS and SASEGT. The CDR3 reads CASSEFRGSNEQFF. CDR3 DNA, as far as it was read: TGTGCCAGCAGTGAATTTCGGGGGTCTAATGAG.

In the case of this clone: The read terminates 3 residues ahead of where the CDR3 ends, so the germline J gene completes it. The chain carries TRBV20-1 and TRBJ1-6; perhaps TRBD1 as D (6 bases). The length of the CDR3 is 18 residues. CDR1 is DFQATT and CDR2 is SNEGSKA in the germline V gene (reference sequence). Trimming took 4 bases from V and 0 from J, leaving 19 bases between them. The CDR3 DNA, read in part, is TGCAGTGCTAAGAGGCTGACCATAGGGGGCTCCTATAATTCACCC. It is translated as CSAKRLTIGGSYNSP. The full-length CDR3 reads as CSAKRLTIGGSYNSPLHF.

With regard to this clone: Coverage ceases 3 residues before the CDR3 finishes, and the germline J gene fills in the end. The chain is built from TRBV9 and TRBJ2-3; no clear D. Trimming removed 3 bases from V and 0 bases from J, with 5 bases in between. CDR1 is SGDLS, CDR2 YYNGEE, per germline. The CDR3 length is 13 residues. CDR3: CASSASSTDTQYF. Partial CDR3 DNA: TGTGCCAGCAGCGCGTCTAGCACAGATACG.

Remarks on this clone: Read sequence stops 3 residues before the CDR3 end, and the germline J gene provides the missing end. This chain connects TRBV6-1 to TRBJ1-2; 8 bases are a match to TRBD1. The germline gives CDR1 MNHNS, CDR2 SASEGT. The CDR3 runs 13 residues. CDR3 in amino acids: CASSVTGGSGYTF. CDR3 DNA, as far as it was read: TGTGCCAGCAGTGTAACAGGGGGGAGCGGC.

With respect to this clone: The read halts 3 residues ahead of the CDR3 end, with the missing end drawn from the germline J gene. This chain uses TRBV28 with TRBJ2-5, with 10 bases aligning to TRBD1. The CDR3 sequence is 16 residues long. The germline gives CDR1 MDHEN, CDR2 SYDVKM. V gave up 2 bases and J gave up 5 bases; unmatched junction bases: 8. CDR3 sequence: CASSLERTGGPETQYF. The part of the CDR3 DNA that was read is TGTGCCAGCAGTTTAGAGAGGACAGGGGGACCTGAGACC.

Details on this clone: The CDR3 extends 3 residues past the end of the read, so its final part is completed from the germline J gene. The rearrangement links TRBV4-2 to TRBJ1-3, with D tentatively TRBD1 (6 bases). V lost 4 bases and J 1 base, leaving 26 bases between the germline ends. CDR1 LGHNA and CDR2 YNFKEQ come from the germline V gene. This CDR3 has 20 amino acids. This chain's CDR3 is CASSRDKGKLTGKSGNTIYF. The CDR3 bases that were read are TGTGCCAGCAGCCGCGATAAAGGGAAGCTCACAGGGAAATCTGGAAACACC.

Points on this clone: The CDR3 end is not reached by the read, which stops 3 residues before it; the germline J gene fills it in. The chain couples TRBV19 to TRBJ2-7, with TRBD2 identical over 11 bases. Trimming cost V 5 bases and J 4 bases; bases outside gene matches: 10. The CDR3 runs 16 residues. The germline CDR1 and CDR2 sequences are LNHDA and SQIVND (reference sequence). CDR3: CASSLRTGTSGYEQYF. The part of the CDR3 DNA that was read is TGTGCCAGTAGTCTGAGGACGGGGACTAGCGGTTACGAG.

As concerns this clone: The read halts 3 residues ahead of the CDR3 end, with the missing end drawn from the germline J gene. V gene TRBV30 combines with J gene TRBJ1-4; D gene uncertain. The V end lost 1 base, the J end lost 7 bases, and 10 bases lay between the germline ends. The CDR3 is made up of 13 amino acids. Germline V gene data show CDR1 as GTSNPN and CDR2 as SVGIG (reference sequence). The sequenced part of the CDR3 DNA is TGTGCCTGGAGTGAAGGCGGCTTTGAAAAA. This codes for CAWSEGGFEK. From start to end, the CDR3 is CAWSEGGFEKLFF.

As concerns this clone: The read ends 3 residues before the CDR3 terminus; that terminus is restored from the germline J gene. V and J are TRBV18 and TRBJ2-7; the D gene is possibly TRBD1 (6 bases). Trimming removed 3 bases at V and 3 bases at J, with 12 bases between. The V gene's germline CDR1 is KGHSH and CDR2 LQKENI. The CDR3 totals 14 residues. CDR3 sequence: CASSPRQGYYEQYF. The sequenced CDR3 bases are TGTGCCAGCTCACCGAGGCAGGGGTACTACGAG.

For this clone: The read ends 3 residues early relative to the CDR3; the germline J gene fills the gap. The V call is TRBV20-1, the J call TRBJ2-2; tentatively, D is TRBD2 (6 bases). From germline, CDR1 is DFQATT and CDR2 SNEGSKA (reference sequence). The CDR3 has 13 amino acids. The CDR3 DNA, read in part, is TGCAGTGCGAGCGGAGGGCCTCATGAAAAG. Its translation: CSASGGPHEK. The whole CDR3 protein is CSASGGPHEKLFF.

Comments on this clone: The CDR3 extends 3 residues past the end of the read, so its final part is completed from the germline J gene. This chain uses TRBV28 with TRBJ1-1, with 8 bases that match TRBD1. CDR3 size: 14 residues. Germline V gene sequence: CDR1 MDHEN, CDR2 SYDVKM. CDR3 region: CASIAAGGAGEAFF. The sequenced part of the CDR3 DNA is TGTGCCAGCATCGCGGCAGGGGGCGCAGGGGAA.

With regard to this clone: The DNA ends 3 residues before the CDR3 does, and the rest of the CDR3 is filled in from the germline J gene. This chain joins TRBV7-8 and TRBJ2-1; no clear D. The V gene's germline CDR1 is SGHVS and CDR2 FQNEAQ. Trimming shortened V by 5 bases and J by 4 bases, and 3 bases separated the two germline ends. The CDR3 runs 11 residues. CDR3 residues: CASSVYNEQFF. The sequenced CDR3 bases are TGTGCCAGCAGCGTATACAATGAG.

Comment on this clone: The sequence runs out 3 residues before the end of the CDR3; the remainder is reconstructed from the germline J gene. V and J are TRBV29-1 and TRBJ2-6; D is unclear. The CDR3 sequence is 13 residues long. V was clipped by 7 bases and J by 0 bases, with 7 bases between them. Germline assignment: CDR1 SQVTM and CDR2 ANQGSEA. CDR3 DNA, as far as it was read: TGCAGCGCTGGCGGCTCTGGGGCCAACGTC. Translated: CSAGGSGANV. The complete CDR3 sequence is CSAGGSGANVLTF.

To note about this clone: The read halts 3 residues ahead of the CDR3 end, with the missing end drawn from the germline J gene. The rearrangement links TRBV5-1 to TRBJ1-1, with D hard to call. This CDR3 spans 14 amino acids. Looked up from germline, CDR1 is SGHRS and CDR2 is YFSETQ. Here the CDR3 reads CASSLAGRAGQAFF. CDR3 bases read: TGCGCCAGCAGCTTGGCCGGAAGGGCGGGCCAA. Filled out from reference TRBV5-1 and TRBJ1-1, the complete variable domain reads KAGVTQTPRYLIKTRGQQVTLSCSPISGHRSVSWYQQTPGQGLQFLFEYFSETQRNKGNFPGRFSGRQFSNSRSEMNVSTLELGDSALYLCASSLAGRAGQAFFGQGTRLTVV.

As for this clone: The sequenced fragment ends 3 residues before the CDR3 boundary, so the rest is inferred from the germline J gene. The chain recombines TRBV20-1 with TRBJ1-4; D not certain. Trimming pared 6 bases from V and 8 bases from J, leaving 13 bases between. Germline CDR1 reads DFQATT; CDR2 reads SNEGSKA (reference sequence). The CDR3 is 12 residues long. CDR3 amino acids: CSAPTRGEKLFF. CDR3 DNA, as far as it was read: TGCAGTGCCCCAACTCGAGGGGAAAAA.

The chain's CDR3 is CSASPQSTEAFF. The sequenced part of the CDR3 DNA is TGCAGTGCTAGCCCTCAGAGCACTGAA. The V call is TRBV20-1, the J call TRBJ1-1, with D uncertain. The read is 3 residues too short to cover the CDR3 end, so that end is filled in from the germline J gene. The ends were cut back, 3 bases at V and 4 bases at J, with 9 bases in the middle. This CDR3 is 12 amino acids long. CDR1 is DFQATT, CDR2 SNEGSKA, per germline (reference sequence).

As regards this clone: The read halts 3 residues ahead of the CDR3 end, with the missing end drawn from the germline J gene. This chain uses TRBV7-9 with TRBJ2-1; TRBD2 agrees at 7 bases. V trimming: 3 bases; J trimming: 7 bases; junction bases outside the gene matches: 6. CDR3 length equals 14 residues. Germline V gives CDR1 SEHNR, CDR2 FQNEAQ (reference sequence). The CDR3 reads CASSFQLALNEQFF. Partial CDR3 DNA: TGTGCCAGCAGCTTTCAACTAGCGCTTAATGAG.

In regard to this clone: Read data end 3 residues before the CDR3 end; the end is taken from the germline J gene. The V call is TRBV11-2, the J call TRBJ1-5, with 7 bases matching TRBD1. With V trimmed by 4 bases and J by 6 bases, 6 bases remained unmatched. The germline V gene has CDR1 SGHAT and CDR2 FQNNGV. The length of the CDR3 is 14 residues. The sequenced CDR3 bases are TGTGCCAGCAGCTCCGACAGGGCGTCTCAGCCC. Protein sequence: CASSSDRASQP. The complete CDR3 protein is CASSSDRASQPQHF.

On this clone itself: From the germline J gene comes the end of the CDR3, since the read stops 3 residues before it. This chain uses TRBV19 with TRBJ1-5, with D possibly TRBD1 on 6 matching bases. The CDR3 is 15 residues long. CDR1 and CDR2 from the germline V gene are LNHDA and SQIVND (reference sequence). V shed 4 bases and J shed 0 bases, with 10 bases lying between them. The CDR3 reads CASSTGTNSNQPQHF. The DNA read from the CDR3 is TGTGCCAGTAGTACCGGGACAAATAGCAATCAGCCC.

Concerning this clone: The read terminates 3 residues before the CDR3 end, so the remaining end is supplied by the germline J gene. This chain connects TRBV14 to TRBJ2-2; 7 nucleotides align to TRBD2. The germline V gene has CDR1 SGHDN and CDR2 FVKESK. This CDR3 contains 16 residues. V shed 1 base and J 7 bases; nucleotides not matched to a gene: 9. CDR3 DNA (partial): TGTGCCAGCAGCCAAGTCCGAACTAGCGTGGTCGGGGAG. It translates to CASSQVRTSVVGE. The CDR3 reads in full as CASSQVRTSVVGELFF.

As regards this clone: The CDR3 end falls 3 residues outside the read, so it is completed with the germline J gene. V and J are TRBV5-4 and TRBJ2-3; TRBD2 matches 7 bases. V lost 3 bases to trimming and J lost 6 bases; unmatched junction nucleotides: 4. The CDR3 sequence is 13 residues long. CDR1 SGHNT and CDR2 YYREEE come from the germline V gene (reference sequence). CDR3 DNA, as far as it was read: TGTGCCAGCAGCTCTGCGCGGGGGGATACG. The encoded protein is CASSSARGDT. The entire CDR3 sequence reads CASSSARGDTQYF.

On this clone itself: The CDR3 end falls 3 residues outside the read, so it is completed with the germline J gene. The V and J genes are TRBV7-9 and TRBJ1-1; tentative D call: TRBD1 (5 bases). There are 11 residues in the CDR3. The V end lost 7 bases, the J end lost 5 bases, and 8 bases lay between the germline ends. From germline, CDR1 is SEHNR and CDR2 FQNEAQ (reference sequence). The CDR3 loop reads CASTPGTEAFF. CDR3 DNA (partial): TGTGCCAGCACCCCAGGGACTGAA. The full variable domain, rest sourced from reference TRBV7-9 and TRBJ1-1, is DTGVSQNPRHKITKRGQNVTFRCDPISEHNRLYWYRQTLGQGPEFLTYFQNEAQLEKSRLLSDRFSAERPKGSFSTLEIQRTEQGDSAMYLCASTPGTEAFFGQGTRLTVV.

Of note for this clone: The observed sequence ends 3 residues before the CDR3 terminus, with the missing tail filled in from the germline J gene. The chain employs TRBV18 and TRBJ1-2; D gene unclear. The germline V gene encodes CDR1 KGHSH and CDR2 LQKENI. This CDR3 comprises 12 residues. CDR3 DNA, as far as it was read: TGTGCCAGCTCACTGAGTGAGCGAGAC. Translation gives CASSLSERD. The complete CDR3 sequence is CASSLSERDYTF.

Concerning this clone itself: Read data end 3 residues before the CDR3 end; the end is taken from the germline J gene. The rearrangement joins TRBV11-2 to TRBJ2-3, with D possibly being TRBD1 (6 bases). Germline CDR1 and CDR2: SGHAT and FQNNGV. This CDR3 has 15 residues. V was clipped by 2 bases and J by 5 bases, with 14 bases between them. The part of the CDR3 DNA that was read is TGTGCCAGCAGCTTAACCCTCGCCAGGGGAGATACG. This translates into CASSLTLARGDT. Given in full, the CDR3 is CASSLTLARGDTQYF.